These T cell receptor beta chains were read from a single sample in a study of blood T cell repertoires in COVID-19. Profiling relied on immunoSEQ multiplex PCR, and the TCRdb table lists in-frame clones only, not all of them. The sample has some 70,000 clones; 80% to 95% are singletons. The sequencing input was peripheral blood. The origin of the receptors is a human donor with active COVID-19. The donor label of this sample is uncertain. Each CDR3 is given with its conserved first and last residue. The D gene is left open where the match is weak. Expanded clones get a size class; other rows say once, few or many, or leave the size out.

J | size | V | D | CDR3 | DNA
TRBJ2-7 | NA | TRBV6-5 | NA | CASTPTGPGGEQYF | TGTGCCAGCACTCCGACAGGTCCGGGGGGCGAGCAGTACTTC
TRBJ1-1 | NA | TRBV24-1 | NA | CATSSSQINTEAFF | TGTGCCACCAGCTCCTCACAGATTAACACTGAAGCTTTCTTT
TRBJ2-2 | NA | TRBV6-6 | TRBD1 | CASRRRGTEINTGELFF | TGTGCCAGCAGACGAAGGGGGACAGAGATAAACACCGGGGAGCTGTTTTTT
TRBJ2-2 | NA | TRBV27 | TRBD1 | CASSSRDRGHLGTGELFF | TGTGCCAGCAGTAGCCGGGACAGGGGGCACCTTGGGACCGGGGAGCTGTTTTTT
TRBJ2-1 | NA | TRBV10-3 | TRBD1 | CAIRGTGGDEQFF | TGTGCCATCAGGGGGACAGGGGGCGACGAGCAGTTCTTC
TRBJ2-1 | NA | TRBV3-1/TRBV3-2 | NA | CASSHRQAEGGYNEQFF | TGTGCCAGCAGCCACAGACAAGCTGAAGGGGGCTACAATGAGCAGTTCTTC
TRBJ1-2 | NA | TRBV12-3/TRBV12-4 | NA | CASSLEAGRGYTF | TGTGCCAGCAGTTTAGAGGCAGGAAGGGGCTACACCTTC
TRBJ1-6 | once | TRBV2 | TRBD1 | CASRETGANSPLHF | TGTGCCAGCAGGGAGACAGGGGCTAATTCACCCCTCCACTTT
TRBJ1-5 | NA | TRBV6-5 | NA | CASSIGGRNQPQHF | TGTGCCAGCTCTATTGGGGGCCGTAATCAGCCCCAGCATTTT
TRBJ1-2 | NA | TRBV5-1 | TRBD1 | CASSLALTGGEGYTF | TGCGCCAGCAGCTTGGCCCTCACAGGGGGCGAAGGCTACACCTTC
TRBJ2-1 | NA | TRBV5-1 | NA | CASSLGAGNEQFF | TGCGCCAGCAGCTTGGGGGCAGGCAATGAGCAGTTCTTC
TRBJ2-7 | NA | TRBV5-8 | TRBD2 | CASSLVAGAYEQYF | TGTGCCAGCAGCTTGGTAGCGGGGGCCTACGAGCAGTACTTC
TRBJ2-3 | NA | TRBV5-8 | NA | CASSLQPASTDTQYF | TGTGCCAGCAGCTTACAGCCTGCGAGCACAGATACGCAGTATTTT
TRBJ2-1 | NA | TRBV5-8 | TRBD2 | CASSFTGGSYNEQFF | TGTGCCAGCAGCTTTACGGGGGGCTCCTACAATGAGCAGTTCTTC
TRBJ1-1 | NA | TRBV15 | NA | CATSRDGDRGTEAFF | TGTGCCACCAGCAGAGATGGAGACCGGGGCACTGAAGCTTTCTTT
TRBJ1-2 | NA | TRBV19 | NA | CASSRTNSGGYGYTF | TGTGCCAGTAGTAGGACGAACTCCGGAGGCTATGGCTACACCTTC
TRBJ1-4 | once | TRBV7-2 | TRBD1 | CASSSLSAGGEKLFF | TGTGCCAGCAGCTCCCTGAGCGCAGGGGGTGAAAAACTGTTTTTT
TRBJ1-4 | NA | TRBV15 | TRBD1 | CATSRNRGGEKLFF | TGTGCCACCAGCAGAAACAGGGGAGGAGAAAAACTGTTTTTT
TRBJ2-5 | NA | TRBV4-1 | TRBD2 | CASSQAPMGGQETQYF | TGCGCCAGCAGCCAAGCTCCCATGGGAGGGCAAGAGACCCAGTACTTC
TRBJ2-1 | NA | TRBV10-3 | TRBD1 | CAIRDRADEQFF | TGTGCCATCAGGGACAGGGCCGATGAGCAGTTCTTC
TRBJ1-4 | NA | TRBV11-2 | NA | CASSFGIREKLFF | TGTGCCAGCAGCTTTGGCATCAGGGAAAAACTGTTTTTT
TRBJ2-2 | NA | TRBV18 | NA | CASSPASWSTGELFF | TGTGCCAGCTCACCAGCCTCGTGGAGCACCGGGGAGCTGTTTTTT
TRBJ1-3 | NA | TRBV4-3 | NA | CASSQEPSGISGNTIYF | TGCGCCAGCAGCCAAGAACCCAGCGGGATCTCTGGAAACACCATATATTTT
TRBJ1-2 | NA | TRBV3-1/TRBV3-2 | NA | CASSHPGGGGYTF | TGTGCCAGCAGCCACCCCGGAGGTGGTGGCTACACCTTC